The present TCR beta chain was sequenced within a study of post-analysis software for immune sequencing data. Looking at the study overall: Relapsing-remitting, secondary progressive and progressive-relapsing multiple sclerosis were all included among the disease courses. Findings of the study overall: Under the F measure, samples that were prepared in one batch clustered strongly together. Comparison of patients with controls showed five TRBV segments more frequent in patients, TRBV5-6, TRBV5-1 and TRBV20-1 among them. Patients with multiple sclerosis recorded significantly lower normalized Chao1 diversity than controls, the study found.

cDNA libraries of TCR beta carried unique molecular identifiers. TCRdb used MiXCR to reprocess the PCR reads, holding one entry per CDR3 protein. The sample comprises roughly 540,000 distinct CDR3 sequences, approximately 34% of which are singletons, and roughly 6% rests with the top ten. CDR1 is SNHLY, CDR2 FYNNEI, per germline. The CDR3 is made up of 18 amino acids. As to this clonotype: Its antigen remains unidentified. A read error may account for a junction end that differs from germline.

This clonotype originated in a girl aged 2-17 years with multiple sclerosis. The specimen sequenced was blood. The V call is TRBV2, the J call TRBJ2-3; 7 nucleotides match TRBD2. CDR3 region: CTSSTLTRLAGRPDTQYF. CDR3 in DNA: TGTACCAGCAGTACCCTAACCCGATTAGCGGGCCGCCCGGATACGCAGTATTTT.